The 18 T cell receptor beta chains below come from one sample, sequenced in a study of T cells expressing NK-cell markers. TCRdb re-called the 5' RACE reads, yielding one record per CDR3 amino acid sequence without DNA. The specimen's table records about 550,000 distinct CDR3 sequences. Input material: blood T cells: a sorted CD56 or NKG2C T cell subset, CD4+ or CD8+ T cells, or bulk PBMC T cells (not recorded which). These receptors were collected from a man in his late teens or twenties in good health.

CDR3 region: CASSELDWGSEAFF. The chain combines TRBV2 with TRBJ1-1. Germline V gene sequence: CDR1 SNHLY, CDR2 FYNNEI. The CDR3 has 14 residues.

V usage is TRBV2 and J usage is TRBJ1-1. The germline gives CDR1 SNHLY, CDR2 FYNNEI. The CDR3 has 15 residues. The CDR3 is CASSEYLGLNTEAFF.

The V call is TRBV29-1, the J call TRBJ2-5; without DNA, the TCRdb call of TRBD2 cannot be checked. Germline values: CDR1 SQVTM, CDR2 ANQGSEA. This CDR3 is built from 14 residues. The CDR3: CSVYGRESVETQYF. Variable domain in full (rest from reference TRBV29-1 and TRBJ2-5): SAVISQKPSRDICQRGTSLTIQCQVDSQVTMMFWYRQQPGQSLTLIATANQGSEATYESGFVIDKFPISRPNLTFSTLTVSNMSPEDSSIYLCSVYGRESVETQYFGPGTRLLVL.

The rearrangement joins TRBV28 to TRBJ2-7; no DNA is available, so the TRBD1 call from TCRdb remains unchecked. CDR1 is MDHEN, CDR2 SYDVKM, per germline. The CDR3 is 12 amino acids. CDR3: CASSFPGTGVYF.

The chain recombines TRBV5-1 with TRBJ2-6; TCRdb gives TRBD1 as the D gene, but with no DNA this cannot be confirmed. The CDR3 is 16 amino acids. CDR1 and CDR2 from the germline V gene are SGHRS and YFSETQ. CDR3 sequence reads: CASSPTPGPAANVLTF. The full variable domain, with the rest looked up from reference TRBV5-1 and TRBJ2-6, is KAGVTQTPRYLIKTRGQQVTLSCSPISGHRSVSWYQQTPGQGLQFLFEYFSETQRNKGNFPGRFSGRQFSNSRSEMNVSTLELGDSALYLCASSPTPGPAANVLTFGAGSRLTVL.

The V and J genes are TRBV18 and TRBJ2-2. The CDR3 runs 13 residues. Germline-derived CDR1 and CDR2 are KGHSH and LQKENI. CDR3 sequence: CASSPPSTGELFF.

The chain's CDR3 is CASSLVRRGTGGDEQYF. V and J are TRBV11-2 and TRBJ2-7; the D gene TCRdb calls, TRBD1, cannot be checked with no DNA. CDR1 is SGHAT, CDR2 FQNNGV, per germline. This CDR3 contains 17 residues.

The chain couples TRBV20-1 to TRBJ1-1; the D gene TCRdb calls, TRBD1, cannot be checked with no DNA. Germline V CDR1 and CDR2: DFQATT, SNEGSKA (reference sequence). CDR3 length: 14 amino acids. The CDR3 loop reads CSATRQPMNTEAFF.

V is TRBV11-2 and J is TRBJ2-5; TCRdb picks TRBD1, but there is no DNA to check that call. Germline V CDR1 and CDR2: SGHAT, FQNNGV. This CDR3 spans 15 amino acids. The chain's CDR3 is CASSWGQGPQETQYF. The full variable domain, in which reference TRBV11-2 and TRBJ2-5 provide the parts outside the CDR3, is EAGVAQSPRYKIIEKRQSVAFWCNPISGHATLYWYQQILGQGPKLLIQFQNNGVVDDSQLPKDRFSAERLKGVDSTLKIQPAKLEDSAVYLCASSWGQGPQETQYFGPGTRLLVL.

CDR3 in amino acids: CASSPTLTGELFF. The chain combines TRBV4-2 with TRBJ2-2. The CDR3 is made up of 13 amino acids. Germline loops: CDR1 LGHNA, CDR2 YNFKEQ.

J is TRBJ2-3 and V is TRBV12-3 or TRBV12-4; no DNA is available, so the TRBD2 call from TCRdb remains unchecked. This CDR3 is built from 18 residues. CDR3 sequence reads: CASSPTSGRAGGTDTQYF.

The chain uses TRBV24-1 and TRBJ2-2; TCRdb's D call of TRBD1 is untestable without DNA. The CDR3 has 13 amino acids. Germline V gene lookup returns CDR1 KGHDR and CDR2 SFDVKD. The CDR3 sequence is CATSDRAPGELFF.

This chain uses TRBV18 with TRBJ1-4; the TCRdb call, TRBD1, lacks DNA for checking. Germline V gene data show CDR1 as KGHSH and CDR2 as LQKENI. This CDR3 comprises 15 residues. This chain's CDR3 is CASSPGTDYNEKLFF.

The J gene is TRBJ2-1, the V gene TRBV27; TCRdb picks TRBD2, but there is no DNA to check that call. The CDR3 is 15 amino acids. Germline CDR1 and CDR2: MNHEY and SMNVEV (reference sequence). The CDR3: CASSLGGFLYNEQFF.

The V call is TRBV5-1, the J call TRBJ2-3; the D call from TCRdb, TRBD1, cannot be confirmed without DNA. The CDR3 totals 15 residues. The germline V gene has CDR1 SGHRS and CDR2 YFSETQ. The CDR3 here is CASSSGRKGPDTQYF.

The J gene is TRBJ2-1, the V gene TRBV7-2; TCRdb gives TRBD2 as the D gene, but with no DNA this cannot be confirmed. The CDR3 has 17 amino acids. Germline CDR1 is SGHTA and CDR2 is FQGNSA. The CDR3 spells CASSSVGGGLSYNEQFF.

This sequence joins TRBV11-2 and TRBJ1-1. The CDR3 length is 11 residues. Germline CDR1 and CDR2: SGHAT and FQNNGV. This CDR3 reads CASSSTAEAFF.

V usage is TRBV10-2 and J usage is TRBJ2-7; TCRdb lists TRBD2, though no DNA is available to test this call. The CDR3 has 14 amino acids. Germline CDR1 and CDR2: WSHSY and SAAADI. This chain's CDR3 is CASSVIRESSEQYF.